The 9 T cell receptor beta chains below were found in one sample sequenced in a study of blood T cell repertoires in COVID-19. Sequencing used immunoSEQ multiplex PCR; TCRdb keeps in-frame clones, though not all of them. The data hold around 140,000 clones, with approximately 84% observed a single time. The sample comprised peripheral blood. The receptor set was obtained from a woman aged 80 or over with acute or convalescent COVID-19.

J is TRBJ1-2 and V is TRBV5-1; 7 bases match TRBD1. CDR1 and CDR2 (germline): SGHRS, YFSETQ. V was pared by 0 bases and J by 3 bases, with 2 bases of the junction left unmatched. CDR3 length equals 14 residues. The CDR3 DNA sequence: TGCGCCAGCAGCTTGGAGGGGGCGGACTATGGCTACACCTTC. Protein sequence: CASSLEGADYGYTF. Supplemented by reference TRBV5-1 and TRBJ1-2, the full variable domain reads KAGVTQTPRYLIKTRGQQVTLSCSPISGHRSVSWYQQTPGQGLQFLFEYFSETQRNKGNFPGRFSGRQFSNSRSEMNVSTLELGDSALYLCASSLEGADYGYTFGSGTRLTVV.

This rearrangement joins TRBV4-3 to TRBJ2-1; 11 nucleotides match TRBD2. The CDR3 consists of 15 residues. J gave up 8 bases and V 1 base, and 4 bases lay outside the gene matches. Germline values: CDR1 LGHNA, CDR2 YSLEER. CDR3 amino acids: CASSQGSGRADEQFF. Here the CDR3 DNA reads TGCGCCAGCAGCCAAGGTAGCGGGAGGGCCGATGAGCAGTTCTTC.

The chain employs TRBV19 and TRBJ2-2; D is undetermined. Trimming cost V 3 bases and J 4 bases, with 9 bases left between them. Germline V CDR1 and CDR2: LNHDA, SQIVND (reference sequence). The CDR3 covers 14 residues. The CDR3 DNA is TGTGCCAGTAGTATGCCTGGGCGCACCGGGGAGCTGTTTTTT. Protein sequence: CASSMPGRTGELFF.

The chain employs TRBV6-4 and TRBJ2-3; weak D call: TRBD2 (5 bases). Looked up from germline, CDR1 is MRHNA and CDR2 is SNTAGT. V was clipped by 5 bases and J by 1 base, with 16 bases between them. This CDR3 contains 16 residues. The CDR3 reads CASSPLGGSRTDTQYF. The CDR3 nucleotides read TGTGCCAGCAGTCCCCTGGGCGGGTCGCGCACAGATACGCAGTATTTT.

The V call is TRBV5-4, the J call TRBJ1-6; D unresolved. Between the trimmed V and J ends, which lost 4 bases and 0 bases, there was a span of 11 bases. Germline values: CDR1 SGHNT, CDR2 YYREEE (reference sequence). This CDR3 contains 16 residues. In DNA form, the CDR3 reads TGTGCCAGCAGCCGAGGTGGAAGCTCCTATAATTCACCCCTCCACTTT. This gives the protein CASSRGGSSYNSPLHF.

This sequence joins TRBV5-4 and TRBJ2-2; the match to TRBD1 covers 7 bases. Per the germline V gene, CDR1 is SGHNT and CDR2 is YYREEE (reference sequence). CDR3 size: 17 residues. The V segment lost 5 bases and the J segment 0 bases; nucleotides outside the gene matches: 10. In nucleotides, the CDR3 is TGTGCCAGCAGTAAGGACAGGACCGCAACGAACACCGGGGAGCTGTTTTTT. Protein product: CASSKDRTATNTGELFF.

This chain connects TRBV4-3 to TRBJ2-3; possibly TRBD2 for D (5 bases). V lost 1 base, J lost 4 bases, and 12 bases lay in between. The CDR3 runs 15 residues. Germline-derived CDR1 and CDR2 are LGHNA and YSLEER. CDR3 DNA: TGCGCCAGCAGCCAAGGGGTGGCGGGTGCAGATACGCAGTATTTT. Translation: CASSQGVAGADTQYF.

The sample holds a few counts of this clone. The genes are TRBV4-1 and TRBJ1-4, with 8 bases fitting TRBD1. The J segment lost 3 bases and the V segment lost 1 base, leaving 7 bases of the junction unmatched. Looked up from germline, CDR1 is MGHRA and CDR2 is YSYEKL. This CDR3 contains 17 residues. The CDR3, as DNA: TGCGCCAGCAGCCAAGTTTCAGGGGGCTTATCTAATGAAAAACTGTTTTTT. Amino acids: CASSQVSGGLSNEKLFF.

This chain links TRBV5-4 with TRBJ1-3, with 7 positions matching TRBD1. J lost 0 bases, V lost 4 bases, and 7 bases had no gene match. Germline loops: CDR1 SGHNT, CDR2 YYREEE (reference sequence). The CDR3 spans 16 residues. The CDR3 nucleotides read TGTGCCAGCAGCAGGGGACAGCGACCCTCTGGAAACACCATATATTTT. It translates to CASSRGQRPSGNTIYF.